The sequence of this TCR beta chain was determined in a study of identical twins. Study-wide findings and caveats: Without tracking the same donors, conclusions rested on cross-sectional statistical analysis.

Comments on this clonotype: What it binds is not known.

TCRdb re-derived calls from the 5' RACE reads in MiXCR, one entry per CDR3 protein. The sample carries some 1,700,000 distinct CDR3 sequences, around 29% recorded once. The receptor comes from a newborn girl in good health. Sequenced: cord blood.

The CDR3 nucleotides are TGCGCCAGCAGCGTTGAGCGGGGGAGAGTCTACGAGCAGTACTTC. The encoded protein is CASSVERGRVYEQYF. The rearrangement uses TRBV5-1 and TRBJ2-7, with 8 bases matching TRBD2. CDR1 is SGHRS, CDR2 YFSETQ, per germline. With 4 bases clipped from V and 3 bases from J, the junction kept 9 bases outside the gene matches. The CDR3 is made up of 15 amino acids.